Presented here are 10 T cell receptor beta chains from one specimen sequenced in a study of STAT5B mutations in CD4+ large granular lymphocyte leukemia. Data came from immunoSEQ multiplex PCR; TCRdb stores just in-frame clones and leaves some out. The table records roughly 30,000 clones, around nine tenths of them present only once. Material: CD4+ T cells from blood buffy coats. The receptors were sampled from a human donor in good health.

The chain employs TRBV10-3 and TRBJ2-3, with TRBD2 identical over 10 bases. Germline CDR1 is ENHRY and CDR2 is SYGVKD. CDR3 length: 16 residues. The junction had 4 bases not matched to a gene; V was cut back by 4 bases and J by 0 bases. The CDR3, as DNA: TGTGCCATCAGTGTGTCTAGCGGGAGCAGCACAGATACGCAGTATTTT. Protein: CAISVSSGSSTDTQYF.

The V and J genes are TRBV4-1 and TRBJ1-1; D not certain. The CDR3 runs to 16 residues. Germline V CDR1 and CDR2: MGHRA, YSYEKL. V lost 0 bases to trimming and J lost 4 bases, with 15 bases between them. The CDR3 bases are TGCGCCAGCAGCCAAGATCGGGAGTTCTTTGGCACTGAAGCTTTCTTT. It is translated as CASSQDREFFGTEAFF.

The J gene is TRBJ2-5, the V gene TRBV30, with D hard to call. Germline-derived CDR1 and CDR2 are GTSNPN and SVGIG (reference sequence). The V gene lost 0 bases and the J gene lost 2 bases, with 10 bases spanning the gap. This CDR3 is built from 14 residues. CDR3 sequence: CAWSVFSWQETQYF. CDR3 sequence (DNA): TGTGCCTGGAGTGTATTTTCGTGGCAAGAGACCCAGTACTTC. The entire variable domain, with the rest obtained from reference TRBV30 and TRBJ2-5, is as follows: SQTIHQWPATLVQPVGSPLSLECTVEGTSNPNLYWYRQAAGRGLQLLFYSVGIGQISSEVPQNLSASRPQDRQFILSSKKLLLSDSGFYLCAWSVFSWQETQYFGPGTRLLVL.

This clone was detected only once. The CDR3 DNA follows: TGTGCCAGCAGCTTACTAGCGGGAGGAACAGAGACCCAGTACTTC. It translates to CASSLLAGGTETQYF. The V and J genes are TRBV7-7 and TRBJ2-5; 11 bases are a match to TRBD2. CDR1 SSHAT and CDR2 FNYEAQ come from the germline V gene (reference sequence). Trimming at V came to 2 bases and at J to 4 bases, leaving 3 bases not matched to a gene. This CDR3 has 15 residues.

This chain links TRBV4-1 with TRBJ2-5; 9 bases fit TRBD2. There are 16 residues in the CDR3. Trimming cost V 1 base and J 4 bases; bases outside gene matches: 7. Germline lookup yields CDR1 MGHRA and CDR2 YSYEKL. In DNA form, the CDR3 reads TGCGCCAGCAGCCAAGGGGGCGGGAGGGCCGGAGAGACCCAGTACTTC. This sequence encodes CASSQGGGRAGETQYF.

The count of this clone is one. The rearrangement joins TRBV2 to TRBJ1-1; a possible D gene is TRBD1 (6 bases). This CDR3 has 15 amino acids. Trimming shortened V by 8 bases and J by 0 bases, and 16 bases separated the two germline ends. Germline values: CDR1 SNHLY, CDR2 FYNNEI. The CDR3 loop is CASGGGAVMNTEAFF. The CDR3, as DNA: TGTGCCAGCGGAGGGGGGGCAGTGATGAACACTGAAGCTTTCTTT. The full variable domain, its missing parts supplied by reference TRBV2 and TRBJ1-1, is EPEVTQTPSHQVTQMGQEVILRCVPISNHLYFYWYRQILGQKVEFLVSFYNNEISEKSEIFDDQFSVERPDGSNFTLKIRSTKLEDSAMYFCASGGGAVMNTEAFFGQGTRLTVV.

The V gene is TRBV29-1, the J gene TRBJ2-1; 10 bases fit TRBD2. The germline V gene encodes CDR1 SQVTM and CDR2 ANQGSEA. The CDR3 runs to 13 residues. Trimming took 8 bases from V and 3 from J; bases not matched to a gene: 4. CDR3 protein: CSLSGRFYNEQFF. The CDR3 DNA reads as TGCAGCCTTAGCGGGAGGTTCTACAATGAGCAGTTCTTC.

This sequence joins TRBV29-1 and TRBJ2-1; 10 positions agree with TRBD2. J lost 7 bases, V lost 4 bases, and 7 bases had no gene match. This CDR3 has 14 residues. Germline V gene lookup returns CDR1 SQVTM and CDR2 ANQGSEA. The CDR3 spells CSVVVAGGQNEQFF. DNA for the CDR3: TGCAGCGTTGTAGTAGCGGGAGGTCAGAATGAGCAGTTCTTC.

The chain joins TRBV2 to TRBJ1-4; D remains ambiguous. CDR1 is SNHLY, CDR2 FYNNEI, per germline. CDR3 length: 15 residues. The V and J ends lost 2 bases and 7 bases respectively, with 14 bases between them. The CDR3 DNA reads TGTGCCAGCAGTGAAATAAAAGGACTTGTTGAAAAACTGTTTTTT. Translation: CASSEIKGLVEKLFF. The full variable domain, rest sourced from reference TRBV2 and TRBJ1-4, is EPEVTQTPSHQVTQMGQEVILRCVPISNHLYFYWYRQILGQKVEFLVSFYNNEISEKSEIFDDQFSVERPDGSNFTLKIRSTKLEDSAMYFCASSEIKGLVEKLFFGSGTQLSVL.

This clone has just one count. Here the CDR3 reads CASSIGSNNEQFF. The DNA of the CDR3 is TGTGCCAGTAGTATAGGCTCGAACAATGAGCAGTTCTTC. The rearrangement links TRBV19 to TRBJ2-1, with unresolved D. V was pared by 1 base and J by 5 bases, with 6 bases between. The CDR3 runs 13 residues. Germline V gene data show CDR1 as LNHDA and CDR2 as SQIVND (reference sequence).